The T cell receptor (beta chain) under discussion was sequenced for a study of shared clonotypes between healthy human individuals. The table came from immunoSEQ multiplex PCR; TCRdb's copy has only in-frame clones and leaves some out. The sample holds approximately 2.5 million clones; about 92% are singletons and the top ten take roughly 0.15%. Turning to this clone: Antigen: not known.

Study-wide results and caveats: Shared across several donors were around 5% of the naive CD4 clonotypes.

Germline lookup yields CDR1 SGHTA and CDR2 FQGNSA. V was shortened by 6 bases and J by 5 bases, with 17 bases between the two germline ends. The CDR3 covers 14 residues. Donors were healthy HIV-negative adults without recent acute infections or vaccinations. The rearrangement links TRBV7-2 to TRBJ2-7; D may be TRBD1 or TRBD2 (5 bases each). The sequence was obtained from a man between 18 and 35 years old in good health. Sequencing was carried out using naive CD4+ T cells sorted from blood. Specified subset: CD45RA+ positively selected. CDR3 DNA sequence: TGTGCCAGCAGTTTTACCGGGACCCACCACGAGCAGTACTTC. This gives the protein CASSFTGTHHEQYF.